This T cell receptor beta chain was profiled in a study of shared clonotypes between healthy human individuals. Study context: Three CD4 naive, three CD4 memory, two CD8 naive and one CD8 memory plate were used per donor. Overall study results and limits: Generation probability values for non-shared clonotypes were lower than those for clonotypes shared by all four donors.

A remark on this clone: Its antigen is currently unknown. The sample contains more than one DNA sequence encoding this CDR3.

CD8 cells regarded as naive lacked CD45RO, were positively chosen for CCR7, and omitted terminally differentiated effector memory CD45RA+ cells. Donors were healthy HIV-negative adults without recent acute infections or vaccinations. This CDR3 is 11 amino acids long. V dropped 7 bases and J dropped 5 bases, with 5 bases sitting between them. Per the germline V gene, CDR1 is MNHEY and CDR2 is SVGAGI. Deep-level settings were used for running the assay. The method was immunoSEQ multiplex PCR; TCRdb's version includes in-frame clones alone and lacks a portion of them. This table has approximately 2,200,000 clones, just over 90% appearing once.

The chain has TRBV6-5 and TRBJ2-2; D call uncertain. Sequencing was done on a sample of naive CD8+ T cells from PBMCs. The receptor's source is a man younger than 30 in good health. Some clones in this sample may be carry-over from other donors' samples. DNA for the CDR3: TGTGCCAGCACCTCGACCGGGGAGCTGTTTTTT. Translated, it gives CASTSTGELFF.